This TCR beta chain was captured by sequencing in a study of cytomegalovirus exposure and HLA in healthy donors. The study's findings and limits: Data from an earlier analysis indicated that most TCR beta V segments were productive either about 87% or about 30% of the time. Overall, roughly 160 TCR beta chains were annotated as cytomegalovirus-associated. According to a later analysis, donors in an Asian-associated ancestry cluster reportedly had fewer N-insertions than the roughly 720-donor mean. Most sequenced TCRs were rare (though some public TCRs occurred in many donors).

Concerning this clone: The antigen is unknown.

The germline V gene encodes CDR1 MDHEN and CDR2 SYDVKM. This CDR3 is built from 19 residues. V gave up 5 bases and J gave up 0 bases; unmatched junction bases: 10. Primers for the PCR totalled 60 Vbeta and 13 Jbeta. Data came from immunoSEQ multiplex PCR; TCRdb stores just in-frame clones and leaves some out. This repertoire includes fewer than 60,000 clones. This receptor was identified in a woman under 40 in good health and CMV-seropositive. The V call is TRBV28, the J call TRBJ2-3, with TRBD2 identical over 14 bases. Sequencing used PBMCs. CDR3 in DNA: TGTGCCAGCAGTCCTACCGGGACTAGCGGGGGAGTAAGCACAGATACGCAGTATTTT. The encoded protein is CASSPTGTSGGVSTDTQYF.